This T cell receptor (beta chain) was identified during a study of human T cells and chemical hapten exposure. Germline CDR1 DFQATT, CDR2 SNEGSKA (reference sequence). The CDR3 is 16 amino acids. V was pared by 0 bases and J by 9 bases, with 9 bases of the junction left unmatched. TCRdb passed the RACE reads through MiXCR, listing each CDR3 protein once. In the table there are tens of thousands of distinct CDR3 sequences, 8% to 11% of which are singletons. The time point: pre-sensitization, week 0. Documented treatment: therapeutic diphenylcyclopropenone sensitization with weekly scalp DPC. This sequence was found in a man aged 25-45 years with alopecia areata. Some clones in this sample may be carry-over from other donors' samples. The chain carries TRBV20-1 and TRBJ2-1; 12 bases map to TRBD2. Sequencing was performed on whole blood, taken in connection with sensitization to the hapten diphenylcyclopropenone (DPC). DNA of the CDR3: TGCAGTGCTAGAGAAGCCGGGACTAGCGGGTGGGGTGAGCAGTTCTTC. Its protein is CSAREAGTSGWGEQFF.